This T cell receptor (beta chain) emerged from a study of cytomegalovirus exposure and HLA in healthy donors. The PCR was carried out with 60 Vbeta primers and 13 Jbeta primers. Libraries were prepared by immunoSEQ multiplex PCR; TCRdb keeps only in-frame clonotypes and omits some of them. The table includes about 190,000 clones, around 87% detected once. Germline V gene data show CDR1 as MRHNA and CDR2 as SNTAGT. Between the trimmed V and J ends, which lost 3 bases and 6 bases, there was a span of 10 bases. This CDR3 comprises 13 residues. Source material: PBMCs. This chain uses TRBV6-4 with TRBJ2-3; D gene uncertain. The sequence was obtained from a young man in good health and CMV-seronegative. The CDR3 sequence is CASSEGAEDTQYF. For the CDR3, the DNA is TGTGCCAGCAGTGAGGGTGCGGAGGATACGCAGTATTTT.